A selection of T cell receptor beta chains follows, all from one sample in a study of cytotoxic CD8 clonotypes in ibrutinib-treated CLL. Clones were read by immunoSEQ multiplex PCR, and TCRdb kept only the in-frame ones, dropping some. The sample includes 25,000 to 30,000 clones, about 78% of them seen just once. This material consisted of PBMCs, taken after 36 months of ibrutinib treatment. These receptors were taken from a human donor with chronic lymphocytic leukemia. CDR3s include the opening cysteine and the closing phenylalanine or tryptophan. The order of the fields is CDR3 DNA, CDR3 protein, J gene, CDR3 length, V gene, clone size, D gene. A D gene is named only where the DNA matches it firmly. Part of the rows lack a size; the others show once, few, many or a class for expanded clones.

DNA: TGTGCCAGCAGGCCTTCGACAGGAACCTATGGCTACACCTTC
CDR3: CASRPSTGTYGYTF
J: TRBJ1-2
length: 14
V: TRBV6-5
size: -
D: -

DNA: TGTGCCAGCGAGGGACAGGTCTCCTACGAGCAGTACTTC
CDR3: CASEGQVSYEQYF
J: TRBJ2-7
length: 13
V: TRBV7-9
size: -
D: TRBD1

DNA: TGTGCCAGCAGCCCCCCCCTCCGCACTAGCGGGGGCCACAATGAGCAGTTCTTC
CDR3: CASSPPLRTSGGHNEQFF
J: TRBJ2-1
length: 18
V: TRBV7-8
size: -
D: TRBD2

DNA: TGTGCCAGCAGTATTACCAGGGGGGATGGCTACACCTTC
CDR3: CASSITRGDGYTF
J: TRBJ1-2
length: 13
V: TRBV6-5
size: -
D: TRBD1

DNA: TGTGCCAGCAGCAACGCGACACGTTGGGGGTATACGCAGTATTTT
CDR3: CASSNATRWGYTQYF
J: TRBJ2-3
length: 15
V: TRBV7-8
size: few
D: -

DNA: TGTGCCAGCAACCAAAGACTAGCGGTGTCAGATACGCAGTATTTT
CDR3: CASNQRLAVSDTQYF
J: TRBJ2-3
length: 15
V: TRBV2
size: -
D: TRBD2

DNA: TGTGCCAGCAGCTTATCGGGTCAGGGGGCGACTGGCTACACCTTC
CDR3: CASSLSGQGATGYTF
J: TRBJ1-2
length: 15
V: TRBV7-3
size: few
D: TRBD1

DNA: TGTGCCAGCAGCTTGCGCGGCACCTCCTACGAGCAGTACTTC
CDR3: CASSLRGTSYEQYF
J: TRBJ2-7
length: 14
V: TRBV5-4
size: -
D: -

DNA: TGTGCCAGCAGCTTAAGGGACACCGGGGAGCTGTTTTTT
CDR3: CASSLRDTGELFF
J: TRBJ2-2
length: 13
V: TRBV7-9
size: few
D: -

DNA: TGCGCCAGCAGCTTGGGTCTAGAAGTCTCACCCCTCCACTTT
CDR3: CASSLGLEVSPLHF
J: TRBJ1-6
length: 14
V: TRBV5-1
size: -
D: -

DNA: TGCGCCAGCAGCCAAGACAGGGGGACAGATACGCAGTATTTT
CDR3: CASSQDRGTDTQYF
J: TRBJ2-3
length: 14
V: TRBV4-1
size: -
D: TRBD1

DNA: TGTGCCATCAGTGTACAGGAGGGTGAAAAACTGTTTTTT
CDR3: CAISVQEGEKLFF
J: TRBJ1-4
length: 13
V: TRBV10-3
size: -
D: -

DNA: TGTGCCATCAAGGGCACGAACACCGGGGAGCTGTTTTTT
CDR3: CAIKGTNTGELFF
J: TRBJ2-2
length: 13
V: TRBV10-3
size: -
D: -

DNA: TGTGCCAGCAGTTACGCTAGCTTCGGGGAGCTGTTTTTT
CDR3: CASSYASFGELFF
J: TRBJ2-2
length: 13
V: TRBV6-5
size: -
D: -

DNA: TGCGCCAGCAGCCAAGCCGGGACAGGGATTGAAGCTTTCTTT
CDR3: CASSQAGTGIEAFF
J: TRBJ1-1
length: 14
V: TRBV4-1
size: -
D: TRBD1

DNA: TGTGCCAGCAGCTTAGGGACAGCTTTCCCCGAGCAGTACTTC
CDR3: CASSLGTAFPEQYF
J: TRBJ2-7
length: 14
V: TRBV5-6
size: -
D: TRBD1

DNA: TGCGCCAGCAGCCAAGGAGGATATCAAGAGACCCAGTACTTC
CDR3: CASSQGGYQETQYF
J: TRBJ2-5
length: 14
V: TRBV4-1
size: once
D: -

DNA: TGTGCCAGTAGTATCCAGCCGGGGAACCCGGACTATGGCTACACCTTC
CDR3: CASSIQPGNPDYGYTF
J: TRBJ1-2
length: 16
V: TRBV19
size: -
D: -

DNA: TGTGCCAGTAGTCAAAGAGTCTATGGCTACACCTTC
CDR3: CASSQRVYGYTF
J: TRBJ1-2
length: 12
V: TRBV19
size: -
D: -

DNA: TGTGCCAGCAGTCGACAGGGGGCCACTGAAGCTTTCTTT
CDR3: CASSRQGATEAFF
J: TRBJ1-1
length: 13
V: TRBV6-6
size: -
D: TRBD1

DNA: TGTGCCAGCAGCCCTCTGCCGGGGGGTATCAATGAGCAGTTCTTC
CDR3: CASSPLPGGINEQFF
J: TRBJ2-1
length: 15
V: TRBV7-3
size: -
D: TRBD2

DNA: TGTGCCATCAGTGAAACAGGGAGTATTGGTAATCAGCCCCAGCATTTT
CDR3: CAISETGSIGNQPQHF
J: TRBJ1-5
length: 16
V: TRBV10-3
size: once
D: -

DNA: TGCGCCAGCAGCCCAACAAATAGCAATCAGCCCCAGCATTTT
CDR3: CASSPTNSNQPQHF
J: TRBJ1-5
length: 14
V: TRBV4-1
size: few
D: -

DNA: TGTGCCAGCAGCTTAGACAGGGTGGTTTCTGAAGCTTTCTTT
CDR3: CASSLDRVVSEAFF
J: TRBJ1-1
length: 14
V: TRBV7-9
size: -
D: -

DNA: TGTGCCAGCAGCCTTAAGGGCGGGATGGCCTACGAGCAGTACTTC
CDR3: CASSLKGGMAYEQYF
J: TRBJ2-7
length: 15
V: TRBV27
size: -
D: -

DNA: TGTGCCTGGAGTGCTTGGGGGGCTAGCAATCAGCCCCAGCATTTT
CDR3: CAWSAWGASNQPQHF
J: TRBJ1-5
length: 15
V: TRBV30
size: few
D: -

DNA: TGCGCCAGCAGCGGGGATCCCGACACTGAAGCTTTCTTT
CDR3: CASSGDPDTEAFF
J: TRBJ1-1
length: 13
V: TRBV5-1
size: -
D: -

DNA: TGTGCCAGCAGTTTGGTGGGCCGGGAGACCCAGTACTTC
CDR3: CASSLVGRETQYF
J: TRBJ2-5
length: 13
V: TRBV27
size: once
D: -

DNA: TGTGCCAGTAGTTTTATAGCGGGGGCTCTCTCCTACGAGCAGTACTTC
CDR3: CASSFIAGALSYEQYF
J: TRBJ2-7
length: 16
V: TRBV19
size: -
D: TRBD2